The present entry profiles one TCR beta chain with its context. The sample belongs to a study of technical replicates of blood from a few donors. V lost 3 bases to trimming and J lost 7 bases, with 16 bases between them. The CDR3 runs 15 residues. Germline V lookup: CDR1 LNHDA, CDR2 SQIVND (reference sequence). The method was immunoSEQ multiplex PCR; TCRdb's version includes in-frame clones alone and lacks a portion of them. The sample holds more than 90,000 clones; 96% are singletons and the top ten take 0.2% to 0.25%. The source of this sequence is a human donor in good health. Input material: T cells isolated from PBMCs. The chain combines TRBV19 with TRBJ2-1; D is perhaps TRBD2 (7 bases). In DNA form, the CDR3 reads TGTGCCAGTAGTATGGGGGGGCCCGGGGTTAATGAGCAGTTCTTC. This sequence encodes CASSMGGPGVNEQFF.